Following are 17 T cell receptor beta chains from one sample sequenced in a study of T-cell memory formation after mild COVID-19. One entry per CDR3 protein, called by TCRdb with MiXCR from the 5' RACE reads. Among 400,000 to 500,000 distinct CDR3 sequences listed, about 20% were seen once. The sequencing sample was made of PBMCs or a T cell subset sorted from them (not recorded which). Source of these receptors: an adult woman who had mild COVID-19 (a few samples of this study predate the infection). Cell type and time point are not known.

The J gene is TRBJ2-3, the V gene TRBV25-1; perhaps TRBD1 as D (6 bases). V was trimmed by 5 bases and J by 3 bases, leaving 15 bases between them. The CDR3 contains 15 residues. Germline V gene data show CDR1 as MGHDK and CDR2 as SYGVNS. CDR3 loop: CASSKQGQGTDTQYF. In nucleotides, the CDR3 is TGTGCCAGCAGTAAACAGGGCCAAGGGACAGATACGCAGTATTTT.

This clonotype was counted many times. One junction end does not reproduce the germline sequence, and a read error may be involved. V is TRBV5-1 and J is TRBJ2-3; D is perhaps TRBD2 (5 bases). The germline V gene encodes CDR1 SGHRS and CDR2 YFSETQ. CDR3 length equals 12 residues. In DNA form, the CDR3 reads TGTGCCAGCAGTTTACTAGCAGATACGCAGTATTTT. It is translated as CASSLLADTQYF.

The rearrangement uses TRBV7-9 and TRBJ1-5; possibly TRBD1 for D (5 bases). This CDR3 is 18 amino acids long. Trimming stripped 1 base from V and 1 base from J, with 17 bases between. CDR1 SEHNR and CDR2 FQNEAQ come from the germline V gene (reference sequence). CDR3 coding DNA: TGTGCCAGCAGCTTAGAAATCGGGGGGGATTGGAGCAATCAGCCCCAGCATTTT. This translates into CASSLEIGGDWSNQPQHF.

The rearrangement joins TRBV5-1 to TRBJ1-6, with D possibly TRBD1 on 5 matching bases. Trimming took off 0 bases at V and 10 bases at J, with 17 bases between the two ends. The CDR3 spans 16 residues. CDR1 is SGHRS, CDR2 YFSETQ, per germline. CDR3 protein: CASSLGPGEVRSPLHF. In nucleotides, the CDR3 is TGCGCCAGCAGCTTGGGTCCGGGGGAAGTAAGATCACCCCTCCACTTT. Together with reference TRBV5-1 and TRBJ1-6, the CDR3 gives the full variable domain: KAGVTQTPRYLIKTRGQQVTLSCSPISGHRSVSWYQQTPGQGLQFLFEYFSETQRNKGNFPGRFSGRQFSNSRSEMNVSTLELGDSALYLCASSLGPGEVRSPLHFGNGTRLTVT.

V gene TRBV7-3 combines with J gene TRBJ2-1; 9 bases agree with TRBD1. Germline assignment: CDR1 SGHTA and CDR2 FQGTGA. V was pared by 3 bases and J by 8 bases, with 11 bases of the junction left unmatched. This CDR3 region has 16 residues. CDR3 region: CASSLTPGQGWDEQFF. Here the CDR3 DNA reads TGTGCCAGCAGCTTGACCCCGGGACAGGGATGGGATGAGCAGTTCTTC.

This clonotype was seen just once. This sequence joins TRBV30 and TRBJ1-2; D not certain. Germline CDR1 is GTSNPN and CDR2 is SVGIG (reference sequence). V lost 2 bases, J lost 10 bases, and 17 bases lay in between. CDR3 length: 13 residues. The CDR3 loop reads CAWSSPKTGNYTF. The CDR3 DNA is TGTGCCTGGAGTTCCCCCAAAACGGGTAACTACACCTTC.

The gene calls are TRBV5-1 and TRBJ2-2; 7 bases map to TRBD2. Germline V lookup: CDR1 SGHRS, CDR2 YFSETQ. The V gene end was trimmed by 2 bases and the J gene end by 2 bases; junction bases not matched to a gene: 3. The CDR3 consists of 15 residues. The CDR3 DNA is TGCGCCAGCAGCTTACAGCGGGGAAACACCGGGGAGCTGTTTTTT. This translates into CASSLQRGNTGELFF.

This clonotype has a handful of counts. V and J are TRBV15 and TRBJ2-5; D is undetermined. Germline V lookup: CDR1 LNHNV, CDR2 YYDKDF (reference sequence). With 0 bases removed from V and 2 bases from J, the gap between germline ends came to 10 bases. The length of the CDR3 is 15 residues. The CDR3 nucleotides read TGTGCCACCAGCAGAGAACCGGGCCAACAAGAGACCCAGTACTTC. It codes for CATSREPGQQETQYF.

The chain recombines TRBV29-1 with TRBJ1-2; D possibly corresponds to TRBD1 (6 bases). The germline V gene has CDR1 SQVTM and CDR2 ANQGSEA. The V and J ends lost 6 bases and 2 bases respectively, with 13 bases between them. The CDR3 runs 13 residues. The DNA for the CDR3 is TGCAGCGTCCGGGGGGGCCCCAACTATGGCTACACCTTC. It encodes CSVRGGPNYGYTF. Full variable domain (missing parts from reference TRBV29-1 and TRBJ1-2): SAVISQKPSRDICQRGTSLTIQCQVDSQVTMMFWYRQQPGQSLTLIATANQGSEATYESGFVIDKFPISRPNLTFSTLTVSNMSPEDSSIYLCSVRGGPNYGYTFGSGTRLTVV.

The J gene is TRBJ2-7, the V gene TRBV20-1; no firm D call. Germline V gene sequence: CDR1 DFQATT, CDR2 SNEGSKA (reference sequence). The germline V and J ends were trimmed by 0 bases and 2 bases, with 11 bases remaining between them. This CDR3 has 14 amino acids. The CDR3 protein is CSARDGYLTYEQYF. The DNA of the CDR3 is TGCAGTGCTAGAGATGGGTACTTAACCTACGAGCAGTACTTC.

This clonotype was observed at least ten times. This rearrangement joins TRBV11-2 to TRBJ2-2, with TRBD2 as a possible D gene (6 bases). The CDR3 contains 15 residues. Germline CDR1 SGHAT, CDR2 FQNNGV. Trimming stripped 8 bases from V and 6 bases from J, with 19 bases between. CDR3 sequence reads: CASFMGGASAGELFF. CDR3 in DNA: TGTGCCAGCTTTATGGGCGGGGCGTCCGCCGGGGAGCTGTTTTTT.

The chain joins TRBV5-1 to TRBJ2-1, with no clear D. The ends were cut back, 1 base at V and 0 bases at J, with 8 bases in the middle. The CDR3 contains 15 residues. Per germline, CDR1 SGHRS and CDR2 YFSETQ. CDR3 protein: CASSLSGISYNEQFF. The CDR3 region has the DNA TGCGCCAGCAGCTTGTCTGGGATCTCCTACAATGAGCAGTTCTTC.

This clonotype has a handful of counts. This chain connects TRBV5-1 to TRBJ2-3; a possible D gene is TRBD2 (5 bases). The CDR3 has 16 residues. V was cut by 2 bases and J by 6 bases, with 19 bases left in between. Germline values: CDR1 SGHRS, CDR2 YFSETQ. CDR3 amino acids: CASSLLGVGLLDTQYF. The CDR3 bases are TGCGCCAGCAGCTTACTCGGGGTAGGACTTTTGGATACGCAGTATTTT.

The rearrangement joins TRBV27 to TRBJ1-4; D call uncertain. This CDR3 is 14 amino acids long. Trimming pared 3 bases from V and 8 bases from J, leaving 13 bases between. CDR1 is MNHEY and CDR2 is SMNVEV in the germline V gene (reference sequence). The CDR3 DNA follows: TGTGCCAGCAGTTTTTCCTCGGCCGGAGAAAAACTGTTTTTT. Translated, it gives CASSFSSAGEKLFF.

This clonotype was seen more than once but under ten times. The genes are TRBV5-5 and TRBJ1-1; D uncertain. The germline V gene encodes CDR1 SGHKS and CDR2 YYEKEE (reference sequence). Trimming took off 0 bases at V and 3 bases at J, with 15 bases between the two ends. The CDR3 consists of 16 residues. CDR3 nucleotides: TGTGCCAGCAGCTTGGCCCTGGACTATTTGGACACTGAAGCTTTCTTT. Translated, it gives CASSLALDYLDTEAFF.

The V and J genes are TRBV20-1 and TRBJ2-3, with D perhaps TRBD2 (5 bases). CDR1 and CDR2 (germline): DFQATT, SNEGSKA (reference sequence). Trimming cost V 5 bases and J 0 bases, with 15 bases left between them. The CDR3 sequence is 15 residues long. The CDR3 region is CSAPKKAASTDTQYF. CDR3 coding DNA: TGCAGTGCTCCCAAAAAAGCGGCTAGCACAGATACGCAGTATTTT.

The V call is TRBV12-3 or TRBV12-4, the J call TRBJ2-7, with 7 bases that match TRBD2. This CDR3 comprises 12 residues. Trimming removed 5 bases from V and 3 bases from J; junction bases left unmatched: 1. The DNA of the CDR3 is TGTGCCAGCAGTAAGCGGGGCTACGAGCAGTACTTC. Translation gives CASSKRGYEQYF.